This T cell receptor beta chain was sequenced for a study of human T cells and chemical hapten exposure. Study context: The study sensitized with 2% DPC on a roughly 2 cm by roughly 2 cm patch of upper inner arm skin. Study-wide results and limits: Healthy individuals' immune responses may differ from those of donors, who had alopecia. Correlating positively with patch test score were the PT1 expanded TCR counts.

Trimming left V 2 bases short and J 4 bases short, with 5 bases between. There are 12 residues in the CDR3. Germline V gene data show CDR1 as ENHRY and CDR2 as SYGVKD. Time point specified: pre-sensitization, week 0. Treatment here: therapeutic diphenylcyclopropenone sensitization with weekly scalp DPC. The table lists this clonotype with many counts. As yet, its antigen is unknown. What the library attached to individual cDNA molecules were unique molecular identifiers. In TCRdb, the RACE reads were re-called with MiXCR into one record per CDR3 protein. The sample has some 39,000 distinct CDR3 sequences, around 7.6% seen once; the top ten hold 1% to 1.5%.

Sequencing was performed on whole blood, taken in connection with sensitization to the hapten diphenylcyclopropenone (DPC). This chain uses TRBV10-3 with TRBJ2-5; D is uncertain. This clonotype was sampled from a woman between 45 and 65 years old with alopecia areata. Some clones in this sample may be carry-over from other donors' samples. CDR3 sequence (DNA): TGTGCCATCAGTGAGGCAGGAGAGACCCAGTACTTC. It translates to CAISEAGETQYF.